A selection of T cell receptor beta chains follows, all from one sample in a study of blood T cell repertoires in COVID-19. Sequenced by immunoSEQ multiplex PCR; TCRdb stores in-frame clones only, minus some. The sample yields roughly 200,000 clones, under 90% seen once. The sequencing input was peripheral blood. These receptors all come from an older person with COVID-19, enrolled during active disease. Both conserved end residues are part of each CDR3. D genes are given only for firm matches. Part of the rows lack a size; the others show once, few, many or a class for expanded clones.

j_gene: TRBJ2-7; v_gene: TRBV6-2/TRBV6-3; abundance: NA; d_gene: TRBD1; CDR3nt: TGTGCCAGCACCCCGTTGTTGGGGTTATCCCCGGACAGGGGGCATTCGGGAGGACCAAACGAGCAGTACTTC; CDR3aa: CASTPLLGLSPDRGHSGGPNEQYF
j_gene: TRBJ1-1; v_gene: TRBV5-1; abundance: NA; d_gene: NA; CDR3nt: TGCGCCAGTACACAGGGAATGAACACTGAAGCTTTCTTT; CDR3aa: CASTQGMNTEAFF
j_gene: TRBJ2-5; v_gene: TRBV7-2; abundance: once; d_gene: NA; CDR3nt: TGTGCCAGCAGCTTAGGGCAGGGGGGAAAAGAGACCCAGTACTTC; CDR3aa: CASSLGQGGKETQYF
j_gene: TRBJ2-5; v_gene: TRBV5-6; abundance: NA; d_gene: TRBD1; CDR3nt: TGTGCCAGCAGCATCAGGGGGAATACCAAAGAGACCCAGTACTTC; CDR3aa: CASSIRGNTKETQYF
j_gene: TRBJ1-3; v_gene: TRBV24-1; abundance: NA; d_gene: TRBD1; CDR3nt: TGTGCCACCAGTGATTTTTGGGGACAGGGGTCGAGTGGAAACACCATATATTTT; CDR3aa: CATSDFWGQGSSGNTIYF
j_gene: TRBJ1-3; v_gene: TRBV7-9; abundance: NA; d_gene: NA; CDR3nt: TGTGCCAGCAGCTTTTACGGGGCTGGAAACACCATATATTTT; CDR3aa: CASSFYGAGNTIYF
j_gene: TRBJ2-1; v_gene: TRBV28; abundance: few; d_gene: TRBD2; CDR3nt: TGTGCCAGCAGTCCCTTTAAAGCGGGAAGGTACAATGAGCAGTTCTTC; CDR3aa: CASSPFKAGRYNEQFF
j_gene: TRBJ2-4; v_gene: TRBV5-6; abundance: NA; d_gene: NA; CDR3nt: TGTGCCAGCAGCTTAAAGCTCGCGCTAGCCAAAAACATTCAGTACTTC; CDR3aa: CASSLKLALAKNIQYF
j_gene: TRBJ2-2; v_gene: TRBV29-1; abundance: NA; d_gene: NA; CDR3nt: TGCAGCGTTGCAGGGACTGAAACCGGGGAGCTGTTTTTT; CDR3aa: CSVAGTETGELFF
j_gene: TRBJ1-1; v_gene: TRBV28; abundance: NA; d_gene: TRBD1; CDR3nt: TGTGCCAGCAGTTTATTCGGGGACAGGGGGCCTTTCTTT; CDR3aa: CASSLFGDRGPFF
j_gene: TRBJ2-7; v_gene: TRBV19; abundance: NA; d_gene: NA; CDR3nt: TGTGCCAGTAGTAGAAGGGGGTTGGACGAGCAGTACTTC; CDR3aa: CASSRRGLDEQYF